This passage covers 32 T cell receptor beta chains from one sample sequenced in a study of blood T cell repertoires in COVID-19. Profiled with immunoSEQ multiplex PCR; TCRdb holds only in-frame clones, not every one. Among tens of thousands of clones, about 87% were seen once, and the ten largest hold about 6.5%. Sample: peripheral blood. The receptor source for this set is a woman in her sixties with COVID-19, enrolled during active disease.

DNA of the CDR3: TGCGCCAGCAGCCAAGGTGGAGGGAGGTTGGGCACCATATATTTT. Its protein product is CASSQGGGRLGTIYF. This chain joins TRBV4-1 and TRBJ1-3; D uncertain. The germline V gene has CDR1 MGHRA and CDR2 YSYEKL. CDR3 size: 15 residues. Trimming left V 1 base short and J 9 bases short, with 16 bases between.

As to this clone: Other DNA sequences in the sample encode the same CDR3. The CDR3 is CASSLAGGSTDTQYF. As DNA, the CDR3 is TGTGCCAGCAGCTTAGCGGGGGGGAGCACAGATACGCAGTATTTT. The chain recombines TRBV7-3 with TRBJ2-3; TRBD2 agrees at 9 bases. This CDR3 has 15 amino acids. The V and J ends lost 2 bases and 0 bases, in that order; junction bases with no gene match: 0. CDR1 SGHTA and CDR2 FQGTGA come from the germline V gene. Supplemented by reference TRBV7-3 and TRBJ2-3, the full variable domain reads GAGVSQTPSNKVTEKGKYVELRCDPISGHTALYWYRQSLGQGPEFLIYFQGTGAADDSGLPNDRFFAVRPEGSVSTLKIQRTERGDSAVYLCASSLAGGSTDTQYFGPGTRLTVL.

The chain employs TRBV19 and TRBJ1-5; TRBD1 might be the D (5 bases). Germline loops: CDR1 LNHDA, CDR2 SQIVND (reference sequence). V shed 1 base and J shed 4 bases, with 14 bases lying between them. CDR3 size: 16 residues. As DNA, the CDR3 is TGTGCCAGTAGTATAGCCTGGCGGAGACAGAATCAGCCCCAGCATTTT. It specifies CASSIAWRRQNQPQHF.

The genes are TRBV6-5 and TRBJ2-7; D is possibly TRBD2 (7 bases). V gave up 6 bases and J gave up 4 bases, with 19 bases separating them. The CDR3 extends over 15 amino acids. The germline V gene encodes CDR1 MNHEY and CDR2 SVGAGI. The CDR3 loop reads CASSVGEGGIYEQYF. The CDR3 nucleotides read TGTGCCAGCAGCGTGGGGGAGGGGGGGATTTACGAGCAGTACTTC.

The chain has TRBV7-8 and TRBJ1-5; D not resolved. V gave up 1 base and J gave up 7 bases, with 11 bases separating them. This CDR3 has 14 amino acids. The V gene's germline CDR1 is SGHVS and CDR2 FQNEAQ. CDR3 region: CASSLGRLSQPQHF. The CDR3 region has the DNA TGTGCCAGCAGCTTAGGGAGGCTTAGCCAGCCCCAGCATTTT.

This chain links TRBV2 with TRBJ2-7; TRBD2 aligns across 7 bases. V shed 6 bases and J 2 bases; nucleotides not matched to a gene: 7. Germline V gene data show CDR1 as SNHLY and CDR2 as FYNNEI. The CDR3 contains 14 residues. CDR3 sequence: CASRWLAAPYEQYF. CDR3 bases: TGTGCCAGCAGGTGGCTAGCGGCCCCCTACGAGCAGTACTTC.

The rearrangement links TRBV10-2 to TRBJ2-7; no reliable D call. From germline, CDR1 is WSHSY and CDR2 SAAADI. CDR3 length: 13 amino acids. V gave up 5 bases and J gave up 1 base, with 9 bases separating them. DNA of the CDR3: TGCGCCAGCAGTTTATTACAGTCCTACGAGCAGTACTTC. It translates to CASSLLQSYEQYF.

The CDR3 sequence is CSASGGEAFF. The DNA of the CDR3 is TGCAGCGCTTCAGGGGGTGAAGCTTTCTTT. This chain connects TRBV29-1 to TRBJ1-1; TRBD1 agrees at 7 bases. Germline lookup yields CDR1 SQVTM and CDR2 ANQGSEA. J lost 7 bases, V lost 7 bases, and 3 bases had no gene match. The CDR3 is made up of 10 amino acids.

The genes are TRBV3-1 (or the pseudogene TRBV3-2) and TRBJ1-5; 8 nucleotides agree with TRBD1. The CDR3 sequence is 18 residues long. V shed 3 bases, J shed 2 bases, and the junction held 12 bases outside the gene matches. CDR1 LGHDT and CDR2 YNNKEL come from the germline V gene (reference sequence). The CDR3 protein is CASSQTGRGRVGNQPQHF. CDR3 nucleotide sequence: TGTGCCAGCAGCCAGACGGGCAGGGGGCGGGTTGGCAATCAGCCCCAGCATTTT.

CDR3 bases: TGTGCCTGGATGCGTCACTCTGGAAACACCATATATTTT. It translates to CAWMRHSGNTIYF. This chain connects TRBV30 to TRBJ1-3; no clear D. Germline values: CDR1 GTSNPN, CDR2 SVGIG (reference sequence). V gave up 4 bases and J gave up 0 bases, with 7 bases separating them. The CDR3 runs 13 residues.

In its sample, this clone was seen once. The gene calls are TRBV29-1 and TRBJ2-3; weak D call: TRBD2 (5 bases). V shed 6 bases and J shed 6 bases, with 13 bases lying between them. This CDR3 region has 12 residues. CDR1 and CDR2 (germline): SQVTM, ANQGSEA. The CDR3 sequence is CSVDYSRDTQYF. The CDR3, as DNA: TGCAGCGTAGACTACTCACGGGATACGCAGTATTTT.

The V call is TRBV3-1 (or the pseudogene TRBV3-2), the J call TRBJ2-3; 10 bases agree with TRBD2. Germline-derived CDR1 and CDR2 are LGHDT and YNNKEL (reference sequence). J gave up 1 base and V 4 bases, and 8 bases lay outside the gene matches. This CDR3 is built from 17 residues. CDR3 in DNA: TGTGCCAGCAGCCCTCTCCCTAGCGGGAGTCGCACAGATACGCAGTATTTT. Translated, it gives CASSPLPSGSRTDTQYF.

The CDR3 sequence is CASSGQGNNSPLHF. As DNA, the CDR3 is TGTGCCAGCAGCGGACAGGGAAATAATTCACCCCTCCACTTT. This sequence joins TRBV6-5 and TRBJ1-6, with 8 bases fitting TRBD1. Germline V gene data show CDR1 as MNHEY and CDR2 as SVGAGI. Trimming removed 6 bases from V and 5 bases from J; junction bases left unmatched: 3. This CDR3 region has 14 residues.

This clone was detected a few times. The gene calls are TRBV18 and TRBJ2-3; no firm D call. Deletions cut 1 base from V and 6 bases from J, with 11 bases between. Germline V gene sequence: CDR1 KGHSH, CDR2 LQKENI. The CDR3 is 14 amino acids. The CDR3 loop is CASSPRISLDTQYF. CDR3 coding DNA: TGTGCCAGCTCACCACGTATCTCACTGGATACGCAGTATTTT.

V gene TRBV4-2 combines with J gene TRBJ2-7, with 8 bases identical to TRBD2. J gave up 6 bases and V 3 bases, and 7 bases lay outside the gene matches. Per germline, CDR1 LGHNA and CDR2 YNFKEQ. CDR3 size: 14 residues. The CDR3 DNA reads TGTGCCAGCAGCCATACGGGAGGGTCCGGCGAGCAGTACTTC. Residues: CASSHTGGSGEQYF.

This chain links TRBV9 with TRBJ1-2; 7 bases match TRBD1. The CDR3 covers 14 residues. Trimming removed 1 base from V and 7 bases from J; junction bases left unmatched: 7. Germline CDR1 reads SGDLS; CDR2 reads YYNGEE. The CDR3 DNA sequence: TGTGCCAGCAGCGTAACCCTGGAGGGGGCTGGCTACACCTTC. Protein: CASSVTLEGAGYTF. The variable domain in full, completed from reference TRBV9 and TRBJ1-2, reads DSGVTQTPKHLITATGQRVTLRCSPRSGDLSVYWYQQSLDQGLQFLIQYYNGEERAKGNILERFSAQQFPDLHSELNLSSLELGDSALYFCASSVTLEGAGYTFGSGTRLTVV.

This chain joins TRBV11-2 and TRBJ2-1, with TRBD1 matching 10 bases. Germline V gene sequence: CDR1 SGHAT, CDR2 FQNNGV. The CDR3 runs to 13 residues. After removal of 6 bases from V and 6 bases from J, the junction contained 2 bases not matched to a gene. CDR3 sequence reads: CASRRTGGNEQFF. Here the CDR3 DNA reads TGTGCCAGCAGACGGACAGGGGGCAATGAGCAGTTCTTC. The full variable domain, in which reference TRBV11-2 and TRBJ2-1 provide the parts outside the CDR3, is EAGVAQSPRYKIIEKRQSVAFWCNPISGHATLYWYQQILGQGPKLLIQFQNNGVVDDSQLPKDRFSAERLKGVDSTLKIQPAKLEDSAVYLCASRRTGGNEQFFGPGTRLTVL.

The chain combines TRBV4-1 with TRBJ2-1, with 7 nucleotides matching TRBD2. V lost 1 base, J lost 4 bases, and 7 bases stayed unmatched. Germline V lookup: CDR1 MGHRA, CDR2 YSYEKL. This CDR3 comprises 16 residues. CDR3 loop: CASSQVSLAEYNEQFF. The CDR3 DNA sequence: TGCGCCAGCAGCCAAGTTTCGCTAGCGGAGTACAATGAGCAGTTCTTC.

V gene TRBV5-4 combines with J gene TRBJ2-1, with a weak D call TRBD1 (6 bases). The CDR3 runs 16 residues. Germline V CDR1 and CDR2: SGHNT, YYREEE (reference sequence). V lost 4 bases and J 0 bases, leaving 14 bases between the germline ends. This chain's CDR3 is CASSPGGQSSYNEQFF. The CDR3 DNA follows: TGTGCCAGCAGCCCTGGGGGCCAAAGCTCCTACAATGAGCAGTTCTTC.

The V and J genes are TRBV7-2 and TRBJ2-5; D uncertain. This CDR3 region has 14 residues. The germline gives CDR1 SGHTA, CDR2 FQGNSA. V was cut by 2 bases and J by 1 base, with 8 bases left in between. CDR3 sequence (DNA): TGTGCCAGCAGCTTACCAGGCAGCCAAGAGACCCAGTACTTC. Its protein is CASSLPGSQETQYF.

CDR3 protein: CASSLSLQETQYF. In DNA, the CDR3 is TGTGCCAGCAGCTTATCCCTTCAAGAGACCCAGTACTTC. This chain connects TRBV7-3 to TRBJ2-5; the D is unclear. This CDR3 region has 13 residues. Germline V gene lookup returns CDR1 SGHTA and CDR2 FQGTGA. The germline V and J ends were trimmed by 2 bases and 2 bases, with 6 bases remaining between them.

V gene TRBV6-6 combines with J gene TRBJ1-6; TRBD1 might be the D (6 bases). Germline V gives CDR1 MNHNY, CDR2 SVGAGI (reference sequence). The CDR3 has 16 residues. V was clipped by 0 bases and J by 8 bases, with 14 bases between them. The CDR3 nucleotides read TGTGCCAGCAGTTACTCGGGGAGCAGGGGTGATTCACCCCTCCACTTT. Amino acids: CASSYSGSRGDSPLHF.

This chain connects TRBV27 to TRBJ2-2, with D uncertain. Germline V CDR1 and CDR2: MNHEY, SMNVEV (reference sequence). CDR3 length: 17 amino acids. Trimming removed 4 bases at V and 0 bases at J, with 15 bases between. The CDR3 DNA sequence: TGTGCCAGCAGTTGGTTCGTGAACAACGCGAACACCGGGGAGCTGTTTTTT. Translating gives CASSWFVNNANTGELFF.

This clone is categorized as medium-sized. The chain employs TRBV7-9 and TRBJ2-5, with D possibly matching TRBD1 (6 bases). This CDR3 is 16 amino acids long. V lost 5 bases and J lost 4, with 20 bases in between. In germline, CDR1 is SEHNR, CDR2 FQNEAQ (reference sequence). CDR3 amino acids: CASSPPTGRTLETQYF. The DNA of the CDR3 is TGTGCCAGCAGCCCGCCGACAGGTCGAACATTAGAGACCCAGTACTTC.

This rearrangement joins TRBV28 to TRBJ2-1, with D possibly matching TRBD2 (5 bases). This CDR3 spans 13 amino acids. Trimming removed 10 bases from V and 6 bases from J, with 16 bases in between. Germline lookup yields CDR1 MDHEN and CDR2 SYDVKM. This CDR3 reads CATTLSSGNEQFF. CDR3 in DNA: TGTGCCACCACCCTCTCAAGCGGCAATGAGCAGTTCTTC.

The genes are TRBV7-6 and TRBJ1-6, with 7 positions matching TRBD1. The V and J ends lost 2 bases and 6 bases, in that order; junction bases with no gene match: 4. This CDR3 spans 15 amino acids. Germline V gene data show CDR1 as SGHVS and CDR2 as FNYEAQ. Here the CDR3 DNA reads TGTGCCAGCAGCTTAACGGGGGACAGTAATTCACCCCTCCACTTT. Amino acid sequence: CASSLTGDSNSPLHF. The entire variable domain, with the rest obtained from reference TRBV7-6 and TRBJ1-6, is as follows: GAGVSQSPRYKVTKRGQDVALRCDPISGHVSLYWYRQALGQGPEFLTYFNYEAQQDKSGLPNDRFSAERPEGSISTLTIQRTEQRDSAMYRCASSLTGDSNSPLHFGNGTRLTVT.

The CDR3, as DNA: TGCGCCAGCAGCCTCCGACAGGGAACGGGTGGCTACACCTTC. Translation gives CASSLRQGTGGYTF. J is TRBJ1-2 and V is TRBV4-1; 7 bases match TRBD1. V shed 4 bases, J shed 7 bases, and the junction held 9 bases outside the gene matches. This CDR3 contains 14 residues. Germline V CDR1 and CDR2: MGHRA, YSYEKL.

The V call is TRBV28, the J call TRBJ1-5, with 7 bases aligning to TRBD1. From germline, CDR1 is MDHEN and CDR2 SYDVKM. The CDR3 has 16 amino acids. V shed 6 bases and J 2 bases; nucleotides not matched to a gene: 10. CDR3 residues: CASSRLLGTGNQPQHF. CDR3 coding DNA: TGTGCCAGCAGCCGGCTCCTCGGGACAGGCAATCAGCCCCAGCATTTT. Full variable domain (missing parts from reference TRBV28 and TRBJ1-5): DVKVTQSSRYLVKRTGEKVFLECVQDMDHENMFWYRQDPGLGLRLIYFSYDVKMKEKGDIPEGYSVSREKKERFSLILESASTNQTSMYLCASSRLLGTGNQPQHFGDGTRLSIL.

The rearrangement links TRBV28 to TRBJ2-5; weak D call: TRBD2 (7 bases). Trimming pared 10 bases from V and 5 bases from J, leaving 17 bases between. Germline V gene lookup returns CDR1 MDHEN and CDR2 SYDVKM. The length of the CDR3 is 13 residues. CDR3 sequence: CATDQGGAETQYF. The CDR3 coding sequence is TGTGCCACCGATCAAGGGGGGGCTGAGACCCAGTACTTC.

The CDR3 here is CASSSPFSGVRYEQYF. DNA for the CDR3: TGTGCCAGCAGCTCCCCCTTTAGCGGGGTGAGATACGAGCAGTACTTC. V gene TRBV7-2 combines with J gene TRBJ2-7; 8 bases align to TRBD2. CDR3 size: 16 residues. The trim removed 4 bases at V and 4 bases at J, leaving 12 bases unmatched. Germline V gene data show CDR1 as SGHTA and CDR2 as FQGNSA. The full variable domain, rest sourced from reference TRBV7-2 and TRBJ2-7, is GAGVSQSPSNKVTEKGKDVELRCDPISGHTALYWYRQSLGQGLEFLIYFQGNSAPDKSGLPSDRFSAERTGGSVSTLTIQRTQQEDSAVYLCASSSPFSGVRYEQYFGPGTRLTVT.

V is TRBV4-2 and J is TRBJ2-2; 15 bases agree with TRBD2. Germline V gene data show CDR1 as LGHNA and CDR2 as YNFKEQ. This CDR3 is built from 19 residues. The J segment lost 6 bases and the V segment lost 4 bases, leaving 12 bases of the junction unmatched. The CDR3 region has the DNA TGTGCCAGCAGCCTAAATACTGGACTAGCGGGAGGGCCTTCCGGGGAGCTGTTTTTT. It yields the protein CASSLNTGLAGGPSGELFF.

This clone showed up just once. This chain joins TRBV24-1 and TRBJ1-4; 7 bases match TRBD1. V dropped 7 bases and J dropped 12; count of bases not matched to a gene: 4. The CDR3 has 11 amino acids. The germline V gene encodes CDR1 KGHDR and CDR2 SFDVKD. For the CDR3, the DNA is TGTGCCACCAGCCTCGGACAGGAACTGTTTTTT. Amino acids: CATSLGQELFF.